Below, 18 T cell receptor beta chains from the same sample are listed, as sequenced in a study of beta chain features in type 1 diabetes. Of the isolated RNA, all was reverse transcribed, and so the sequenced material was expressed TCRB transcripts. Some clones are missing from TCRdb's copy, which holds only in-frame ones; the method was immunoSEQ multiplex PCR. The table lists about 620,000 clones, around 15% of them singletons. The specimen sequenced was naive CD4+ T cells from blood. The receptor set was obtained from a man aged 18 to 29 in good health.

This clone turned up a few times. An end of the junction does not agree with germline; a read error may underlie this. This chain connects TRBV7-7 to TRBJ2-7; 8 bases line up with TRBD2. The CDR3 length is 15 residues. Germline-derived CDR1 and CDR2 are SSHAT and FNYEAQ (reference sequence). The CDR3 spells CASSGGPTTTYEQYF. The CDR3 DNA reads TGTGCTAGCAGCGGGGGACCAACGACAACCTACGAGCAGTACTTC.

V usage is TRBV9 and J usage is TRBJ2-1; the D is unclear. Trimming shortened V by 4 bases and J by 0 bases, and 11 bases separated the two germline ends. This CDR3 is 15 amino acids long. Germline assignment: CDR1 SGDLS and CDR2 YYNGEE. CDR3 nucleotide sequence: TGTGCCAGCAGCTCCCGCGCGTTCTCCTACAATGAGCAGTTCTTC. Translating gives CASSSRAFSYNEQFF.

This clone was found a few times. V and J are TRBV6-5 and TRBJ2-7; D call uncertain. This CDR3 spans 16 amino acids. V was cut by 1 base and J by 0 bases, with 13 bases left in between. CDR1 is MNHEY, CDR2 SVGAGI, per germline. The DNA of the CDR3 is TGTGCCAGCAGTTACTTACCTCGGGCGAGCTCCTACGAGCAGTACTTC. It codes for CASSYLPRASSYEQYF.

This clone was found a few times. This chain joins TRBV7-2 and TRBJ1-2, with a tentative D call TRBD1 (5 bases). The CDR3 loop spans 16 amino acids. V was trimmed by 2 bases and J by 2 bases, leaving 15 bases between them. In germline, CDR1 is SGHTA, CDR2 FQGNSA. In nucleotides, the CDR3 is TGTGCCAGCAGCTTAAGGCCGGCAGGGATAAACTATGGCTACACCTTC. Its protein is CASSLRPAGINYGYTF.

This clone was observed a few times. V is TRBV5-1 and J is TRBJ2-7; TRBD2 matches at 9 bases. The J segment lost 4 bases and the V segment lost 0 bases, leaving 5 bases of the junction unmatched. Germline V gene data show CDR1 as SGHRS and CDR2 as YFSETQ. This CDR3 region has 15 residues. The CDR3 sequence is CASSLESGGLYEQYF. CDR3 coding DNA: TGCGCCAGCAGCTTGGAGAGCGGGGGGTTATACGAGCAGTACTTC.

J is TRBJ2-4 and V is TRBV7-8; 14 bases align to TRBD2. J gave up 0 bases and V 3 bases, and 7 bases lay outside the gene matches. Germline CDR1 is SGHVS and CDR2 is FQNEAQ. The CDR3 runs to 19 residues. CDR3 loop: CASSFRLAGGNLAKNIQYF. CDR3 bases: TGTGCCAGCAGCTTCAGACTAGCGGGAGGGAACCTAGCCAAAAACATTCAGTACTTC. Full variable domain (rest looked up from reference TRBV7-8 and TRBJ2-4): GAGVSQSPRYKVAKRGQDVALRCDPISGHVSLFWYQQALGQGPEFLTYFQNEAQLDKSGLPSDRFFAERPEGSVSTLKIQRTQQEDSAVYLCASSFRLAGGNLAKNIQYFGAGTRLSVL.

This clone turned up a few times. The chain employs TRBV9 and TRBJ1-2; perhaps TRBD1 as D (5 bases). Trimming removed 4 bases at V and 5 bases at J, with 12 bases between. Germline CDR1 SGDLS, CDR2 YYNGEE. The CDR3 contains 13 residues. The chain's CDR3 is CASSSGEGYGYTF. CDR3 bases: TGTGCCAGCAGCTCCGGGGAGGGGTATGGCTACACCTTC.

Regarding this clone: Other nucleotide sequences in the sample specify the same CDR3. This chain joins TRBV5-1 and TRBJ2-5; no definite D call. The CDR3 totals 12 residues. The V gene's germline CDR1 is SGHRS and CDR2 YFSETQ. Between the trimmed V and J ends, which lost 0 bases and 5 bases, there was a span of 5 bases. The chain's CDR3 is CASSLGRETQYF. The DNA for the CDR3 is TGCGCCAGCAGCTTGGGGCGGGAGACCCAGTACTTC. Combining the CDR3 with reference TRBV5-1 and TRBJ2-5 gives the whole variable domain KAGVTQTPRYLIKTRGQQVTLSCSPISGHRSVSWYQQTPGQGLQFLFEYFSETQRNKGNFPGRFSGRQFSNSRSEMNVSTLELGDSALYLCASSLGRETQYFGPGTRLLVL.

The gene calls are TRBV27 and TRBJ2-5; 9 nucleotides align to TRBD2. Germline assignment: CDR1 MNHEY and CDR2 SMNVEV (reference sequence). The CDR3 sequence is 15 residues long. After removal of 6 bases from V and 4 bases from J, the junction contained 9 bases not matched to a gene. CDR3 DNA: TGTGCCAGCAGCCCCCGGCGGGGGGGCCGAGAGACCCAGTACTTC. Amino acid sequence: CASSPRRGGRETQYF.

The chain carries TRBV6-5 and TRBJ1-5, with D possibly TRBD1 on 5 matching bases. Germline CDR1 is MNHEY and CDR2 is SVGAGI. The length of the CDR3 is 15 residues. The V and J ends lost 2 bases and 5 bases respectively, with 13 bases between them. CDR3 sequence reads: CASSYQKGADQPQHF. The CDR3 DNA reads TGTGCCAGCAGTTACCAGAAAGGGGCCGATCAGCCCCAGCATTTT.

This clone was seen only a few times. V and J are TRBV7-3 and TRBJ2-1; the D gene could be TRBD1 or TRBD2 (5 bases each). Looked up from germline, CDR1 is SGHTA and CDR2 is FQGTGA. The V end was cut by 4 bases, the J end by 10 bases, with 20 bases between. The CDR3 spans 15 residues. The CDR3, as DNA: TGTGCCAGCAGCTCGGGACCCCCACTCTTTAACGAGCAGTTCTTC. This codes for CASSSGPPLFNEQFF.

CDR3 DNA: TGCAGCGTTGGGAGGACCTCCCTTAGCACAGATACGCAGTATTTT. The encoded protein is CSVGRTSLSTDTQYF. The chain uses TRBV29-1 and TRBJ2-3; TRBD2 is a possible D gene (5 bases). V was cut by 4 bases and J by 0 bases, with 14 bases left in between. The CDR3 runs 15 residues. Germline CDR1 SQVTM, CDR2 ANQGSEA.

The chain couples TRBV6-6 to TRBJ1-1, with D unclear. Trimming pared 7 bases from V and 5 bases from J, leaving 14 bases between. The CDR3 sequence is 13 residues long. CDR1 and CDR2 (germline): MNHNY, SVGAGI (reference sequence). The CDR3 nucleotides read TGTGCCAGCATACTGAGGGATCGAACTGAAGCTTTCTTT. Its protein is CASILRDRTEAFF.

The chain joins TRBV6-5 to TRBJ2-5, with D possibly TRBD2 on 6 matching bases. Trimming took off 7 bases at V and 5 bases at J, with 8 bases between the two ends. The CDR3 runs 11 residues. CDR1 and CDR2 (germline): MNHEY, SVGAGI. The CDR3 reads CASTRGETQYF. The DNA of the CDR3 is TGTGCCAGCACCCGGGGGGAGACCCAGTACTTC.

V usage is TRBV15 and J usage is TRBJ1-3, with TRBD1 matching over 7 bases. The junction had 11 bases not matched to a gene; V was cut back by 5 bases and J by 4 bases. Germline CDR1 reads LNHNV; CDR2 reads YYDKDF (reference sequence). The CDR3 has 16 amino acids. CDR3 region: CATSSRKRTGGNTIYF. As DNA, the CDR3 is TGTGCCACCAGCTCCCGGAAGCGGACAGGAGGAAACACCATATATTTT. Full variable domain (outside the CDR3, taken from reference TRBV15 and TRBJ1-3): DAMVIQNPRYQVTQFGKPVTLSCSQTLNHNVMYWYQQKSSQAPKLLFHYYDKDFNNEADTPDNFQSRRPNTSFCFLDIRSPGLGDTAMYLCATSSRKRTGGNTIYFGEGSWLTVV.

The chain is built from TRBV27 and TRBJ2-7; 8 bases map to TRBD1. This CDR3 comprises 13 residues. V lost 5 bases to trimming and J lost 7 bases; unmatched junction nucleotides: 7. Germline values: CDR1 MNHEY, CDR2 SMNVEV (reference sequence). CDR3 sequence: CASSPRTGREQYF. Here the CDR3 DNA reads TGTGCCAGCAGTCCGCGGACAGGGAGGGAGCAGTACTTC.

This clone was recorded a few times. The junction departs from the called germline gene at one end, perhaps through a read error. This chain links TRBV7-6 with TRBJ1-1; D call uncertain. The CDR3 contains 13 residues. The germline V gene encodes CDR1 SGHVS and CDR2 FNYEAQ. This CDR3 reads CASSQEIDTEAFF. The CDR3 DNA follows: TGTGCCAGCAGCCAAGAAATCGACACCGAAGCTTTCTTT.

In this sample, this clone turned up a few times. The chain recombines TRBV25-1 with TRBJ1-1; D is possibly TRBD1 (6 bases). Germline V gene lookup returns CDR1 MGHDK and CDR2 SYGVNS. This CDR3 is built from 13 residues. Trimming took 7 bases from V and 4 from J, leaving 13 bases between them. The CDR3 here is CASTGGLGTEAFF. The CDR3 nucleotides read TGTGCCAGCACGGGGGGCCTGGGCACTGAAGCTTTCTTT.